This TCR beta chain was retrieved from a study of Ad26.COV2.S vaccination and SARS-CoV-2 variants. The germline V gene has CDR1 SGHVS and CDR2 FQNEAQ. CDR3 size: 14 residues. Trimming cost V 4 bases and J 0 bases, with 10 bases left between them. In its sample, this clone was seen a few times. Its antigen is undetermined. Study-wide points: Ad26.COV2.S recipients had broader spike-specific TCRs (P = 0.0014). CD8+ and CD4+ T cells specific for spike reportedly responded with substantial breadth after vaccination. Estimates derived from TCR breadth and depth analyses may have underestimated total T cell responses.

TCRdb's table, derived via immunoSEQ multiplex PCR, lists solely in-frame clones and lacks some. Among roughly 380,000 clones listed, about 92% were seen once. The sequence derives from a human donor who had recovered from COVID-19. This chain connects TRBV7-8 to TRBJ2-7; D might be TRBD1 (5 bases). The sample consisted of peripheral blood, taken after recovery from COVID-19. CDR3 amino acids: CASSSTTVSYEQYF. CDR3 nucleotides: TGTGCCAGCAGCTCTACGACAGTCTCCTACGAGCAGTACTTC. The full variable domain, with the rest looked up from reference TRBV7-8 and TRBJ2-7, is GAGVSQSPRYKVAKRGQDVALRCDPISGHVSLFWYQQALGQGPEFLTYFQNEAQLDKSGLPSDRFFAERPEGSVSTLKIQRTQQEDSAVYLCASSSTTVSYEQYFGPGTRLTVT.